A selection of T cell receptor beta chains follows, all from one sample in a study of shared clonotypes between healthy human individuals. The assay was immunoSEQ multiplex PCR, and TCRdb's table has in-frame clones only and misses some. Of around 1.1 million clones in the sample, 78% are singletons; the top ten hold 0.55% to 0.7%. Material for sequencing was memory CD4+ T cells from PBMCs. The receptors were sampled from a man aged 18 to 30 in good health. Some clones in this sample may be carry-over from other donors' samples. The CDR3 runs from the conserved cysteine through the conserved F or W. D genes are given only for firm matches. Only some rows state a clone size, as once, few, many or a class for expanded clones.

D gene	V gene	clone size	J gene	CDR3 protein	CDR3 DNA
TRBD1	TRBV27	many	TRBJ1-2	CASSPGTGGASGYTF	TGTGCCAGCAGTCCAGGGACAGGGGGCGCGTCTGGCTACACCTTC
-	TRBV6-1	-	TRBJ1-2	CASSGSGSGGYTF	TGTGCCAGCAGTGGTTCGGGGTCCGGGGGCTACACCTTC
-	TRBV28	-	TRBJ1-2	CASTTPGVPGRDRYGYTF	TGTGCCAGCACGACTCCCGGAGTTCCGGGGAGGGACCGCTATGGCTACACCTTC
TRBD1	TRBV11-1	-	TRBJ2-2	CASRGQDTGELFF	TGTGCCAGCAGGGGACAGGACACCGGGGAGCTGTTTTTT
TRBD1	TRBV5-5	few	TRBJ2-1	CASSLPGGPTGEQFF	TGTGCCAGCAGCCTCCCAGGGGGCCCTACGGGTGAGCAGTTCTTC
-	TRBV7-3	-	TRBJ2-7	CASSRRGSRVYEQYF	TGTGCCAGCAGCCGGCGGGGAAGTAGGGTTTACGAGCAGTACTTC
TRBD1	TRBV2	-	TRBJ1-5	CAARGGGTGQPQHF	TGTGCCGCCAGGGGAGGGGGCACCGGTCAGCCCCAGCATTTT
TRBD2	TRBV5-4	-	TRBJ2-1	CASSPGTSGGGGYINEQFF	TGTGCCAGCAGCCCAGGAACTAGCGGGGGAGGGGGTTATATCAATGAGCAGTTCTTC
-	TRBV30	-	TRBJ1-2	CAWSVSGEGGYTF	TGTGCCTGGAGTGTAAGCGGTGAGGGGGGCTACACCTTC
-	TRBV10-3	few	TRBJ2-2	CAISADRDTGELFF	TGTGCCATCAGTGCCGATAGGGACACCGGGGAGCTGTTTTTT
TRBD2	TRBV7-9	-	TRBJ2-7	CASSSLVAGGSSYEQYF	TGTGCCAGCAGCTCGCTCGTCGCGGGGGGGAGCTCCTACGAGCAGTACTTC
-	TRBV6-1	-	TRBJ2-7	CASSLSRSSYEQYF	TGTGCCAGCAGTCTTAGCAGGAGCTCCTACGAGCAGTACTTC
-	TRBV9	few	TRBJ2-5	CASSVGGTQETQYF	TGTGCCAGCAGCGTAGGGGGGACCCAAGAGACCCAGTACTTC
TRBD2	TRBV7-9	-	TRBJ2-5	CASSFSGRYQETQYF	TGTGCCAGCAGCTTTAGCGGGAGGTACCAAGAGACCCAGTACTTC
TRBD2	TRBV7-9	-	TRBJ2-2	CASSFGPSGRGTGELFF	TGTGCCAGCAGCTTCGGCCCTAGCGGGAGGGGCACCGGGGAGCTGTTTTTT
TRBD2	TRBV5-4	-	TRBJ2-1	CASSPGTSEYNEQFF	TGTGCCAGCAGCCCCGGGACTAGCGAATACAATGAGCAGTTCTTC
-	TRBV6-1	-	TRBJ1-1	CASREQPGNTEAFF	TGTGCCAGCAGGGAGCAGCCGGGGAACACTGAAGCTTTCTTT
TRBD2	TRBV19	few	TRBJ2-7	CASSLKPLAGGPSEQYF	TGTGCCAGTAGCCTTAAACCTCTAGCGGGAGGGCCCTCCGAGCAGTACTTC
-	TRBV5-1	-	TRBJ2-7	CASSPTGSEQYF	TGCGCCAGCAGCCCCACAGGGTCCGAGCAGTACTTC
-	TRBV11-2	-	TRBJ2-7	CASSSGTFSSYEQYF	TGTGCCAGCAGCTCAGGGACATTTTCCTCCTACGAGCAGTACTTC
TRBD1	TRBV6-1	-	TRBJ2-5	CASNPGTGGLETQYF	TGTGCCAGCAACCCCGGGACAGGGGGATTGGAGACCCAGTACTTC
TRBD1	TRBV7-9	once	TRBJ2-6	CASSVIRDRVDAGANVLTF	TGTGCCAGCAGCGTCATCCGGGACAGGGTAGATGCTGGGGCCAACGTCCTGACTTTC
TRBD1	TRBV5-1	-	TRBJ2-1	CASSLIRGYNEQFF	TGCGCCAGCAGCTTGATCAGGGGGTACAATGAGCAGTTCTTC
-	TRBV7-3	-	TRBJ2-5	CASSLTSGIGETQYF	TGTGCCAGCAGCTTAACCTCCGGGATAGGAGAGACCCAGTACTTC
-	TRBV7-6	-	TRBJ2-5	CASSQVRETQYF	TGTGCCAGCAGCCAAGTCCGGGAGACCCAGTACTTC
TRBD1	TRBV27	-	TRBJ2-1	CASKFRQGVRNEQFF	TGTGCCAGCAAATTTAGACAGGGTGTCCGGAATGAGCAGTTCTTC
TRBD1	TRBV9	-	TRBJ1-4	CASSPQTGTENEKLFF	TGTGCCAGCAGCCCTCAGACCGGGACAGAGAATGAAAAACTGTTTTTT
-	TRBV29-1	-	TRBJ2-7	CSGGTDTYEQYF	TGCAGCGGCGGGACGGACACCTACGAGCAGTACTTC
-	TRBV19	-	TRBJ1-5	CASRHTGSNQPQHF	TGTGCCAGCCGACACACAGGGTCGAATCAGCCCCAGCATTTT
-	TRBV16	-	TRBJ2-7	CASSQLSGSKREQYF	TGTGCCAGCAGCCAGCTTAGTGGTTCGAAGAGGGAGCAGTACTTC
TRBD2	TRBV4-3	-	TRBJ2-7	CASSQDFSPGRFYEQYF	TGCGCCAGCAGCCAAGATTTCTCGCCCGGGAGGTTCTACGAGCAGTACTTC
TRBD2	TRBV11-3	once	TRBJ2-1	CASSLELGLDSNEQFF	TGTGCCAGCAGCTTAGAACTGGGACTAGACTCCAATGAGCAGTTCTTC
-	TRBV18	few	TRBJ2-2	CASSPEGPNTGELFF	TGTGCCAGCTCACCAGAAGGGCCTAACACCGGGGAGCTGTTTTTT
TRBD2	TRBV27	-	TRBJ2-5	CASSLGAGGPGETQYF	TGTGCCAGCAGTTTAGGGGCGGGAGGGCCTGGAGAGACCCAGTACTTC
-	TRBV11-2	few	TRBJ2-2	CASCRQQTNTGELFF	TGTGCCAGCTGTCGACAGCAAACGAACACCGGGGAGCTGTTTTTT